These T cell receptor beta chains were read from a single sample in a study of cytomegalovirus exposure and HLA in healthy donors. Clones were sequenced by immunoSEQ multiplex PCR, and TCRdb holds only the in-frame ones, with some missing. The table shows about 210,000 clones, with about 81% occurring only once. The sample taken for sequencing was PBMCs. The origin of the receptors is a man aged 35-49 years in good health and CMV-seropositive. Each CDR3 is given with its conserved first and last residue. The D gene is left open where the match is weak. Clone size, where shown, is once, few, many, or a class for clones that have expanded.

NA TRBJ1-5 NA TRBV19 TGTGCCAGTAGTATTCGGGAACGGCCCCAGCATTTT CASSIRERPQHF
TRBD2 TRBJ2-7 NA TRBV13 TGTGCCAGCAGCCCCTCCGGGACTAGCGCGTACGAGCAGTACTTC CASSPSGTSAYEQYF
TRBD1 TRBJ1-2 NA TRBV2 TGTGCCAGCAGCGCAGGACAGGGGTACTATGGCTACACCTTC CASSAGQGYYGYTF
NA TRBJ2-5 NA TRBV7-2 TGTGCCAGCAGCTTAAAGGACATTTCGTACCAAGAGACCCAGTACTTC CASSLKDISYQETQYF
TRBD1 TRBJ1-1 NA TRBV5-8 TGTGCCAGCAGCCCCGGGACAGGGGACGCTGAAGCTTTCTTT CASSPGTGDAEAFF
TRBD2 TRBJ2-1 few TRBV5-1 TGCGCCAGCAGCTTGGTGGGTGGGAGGGAGGGTGAGCAGTTCTTC CASSLVGGREGEQFF
TRBD1 TRBJ1-1 once TRBV28 TGTGCCAGCAGTTTATGGGGGACAGGGGGAAGCACTGAAGCTTTCTTT CASSLWGTGGSTEAFF
TRBD1 TRBJ1-1 NA TRBV18 TGTGCCAGCTCACCGGGACAGGTTTTGAACACTGAAGCTTTCTTT CASSPGQVLNTEAFF
NA TRBJ1-4 NA TRBV18 TGTGCCAGCTCAACAGGTGCAACTAATGAAAAACTGTTTTTT CASSTGATNEKLFF
NA TRBJ1-1 NA TRBV7-3 TGTGCCAGCAGCTTAAAAGGGGGGAACACTGAAGCTTTCTTT CASSLKGGNTEAFF
TRBD1 TRBJ1-1 NA TRBV5-1 TGCGCCAGCAGCACTCGACAGGGCGCTGAAGCTTTCTTT CASSTRQGAEAFF
NA TRBJ1-4 few TRBV7-9 TGTGCCAGCAGCTTAAACAGGGTTGAAAAACTGTTTTTT CASSLNRVEKLFF
NA TRBJ1-2 few TRBV25-1 TGTGCCAGCAGTGAAGAGGGCTATGGCTACACCTTC CASSEEGYGYTF
NA TRBJ2-3 NA TRBV5-1 TGCGCCAGCAGCTGGGGGACTCTCGATTCTAGCACAGATACGCAGTATTTT CASSWGTLDSSTDTQYF
NA TRBJ1-1 NA TRBV5-1 TGCGCCAGCAGCTTGGACAGGACCGAAGCTTTCTTT CASSLDRTEAFF
NA TRBJ1-1 NA TRBV18 TGTGCCAGCTCACCACCGGGGGGGACTGAAGCTTTCTTT CASSPPGGTEAFF
NA TRBJ1-3 NA TRBV5-1 TGCGCCAGCAGCAGAGGACAGTACGGCTCTGGAAACACCATATATTTT CASSRGQYGSGNTIYF
TRBD1 TRBJ2-7 few TRBV7-9 TGTGCCAGCAGCTCCCGGGACAGGGGGCTAGACGAGCAGTACTTC CASSSRDRGLDEQYF
NA TRBJ1-1 NA TRBV21-1 TGTGCCAGCAGCACAAGGCGGGACAGGGCTTTCTTT CASSTRRDRAFF
TRBD1 TRBJ1-1 NA TRBV6-5 TGTGCCAGCAACCGAGACAGGGGGCGTCCGGAGGCTTTCTTT CASNRDRGRPEAFF
TRBD2 TRBJ2-5 NA TRBV5-1 TGCGCCAGCACCCTGGGGGGGAAGCAGGGTGCCGGGGAGACCCAGTACTTC CASTLGGKQGAGETQYF
TRBD1 TRBJ1-1 few TRBV12-5 TGTGCTAGTGGTTCAGGGGGGCACACTGAAGCTTTCTTT CASGSGGHTEAFF
TRBD1 TRBJ2-7 NA TRBV6-1 TGTGCCAGCAGGGGGACAGCGACGTACGAGCAGTACTTC CASRGTATYEQYF
TRBD1 TRBJ1-1 NA TRBV5-1 TGCGCCAGCAGCCTTACCGTGACAGGGGCCTGGGACATGAACACTGAAGCTTTCTTT CASSLTVTGAWDMNTEAFF
NA TRBJ1-1 few TRBV2 TGTGCCGCTGGCGGGGGGCCATTGAACACTGAAGCTTTCTTT CAAGGGPLNTEAFF
TRBD1 TRBJ1-1 NA TRBV5-1 TGCGCCAGCAGCTGGGGACAGGGAAACACTGAAGCTTTCTTT CASSWGQGNTEAFF
NA TRBJ2-3 few TRBV29-1 TGCAGCGTCGTCGACTTAGACTATGGCACAGATACGCAGTATTTT CSVVDLDYGTDTQYF
TRBD1 TRBJ2-5 NA TRBV5-1 TGCGCCAGCGGAGGCCCAGGGGGAGTAGAGACCCAGTACTTC CASGGPGGVETQYF